The next 18 T cell receptor beta chains were all read from a single sample in a study of blood T cell repertoires in COVID-19. TCRdb's table, derived via immunoSEQ multiplex PCR, lists solely in-frame clones and lacks some. The sample contains approximately 63,000 clones, about three quarters of which appear only once. Sequencing was carried out using peripheral blood. These receptors were collected from a woman of 80 years or more with acute or convalescent COVID-19.

This chain uses TRBV28 with TRBJ1-6; 8 bases align to TRBD1. The junction had 10 bases not matched to a gene; V was cut back by 6 bases and J by 6 bases. CDR1 is MDHEN and CDR2 is SYDVKM in the germline V gene. This CDR3 has 16 amino acids. The CDR3 region is CASRQQGEVSNSPLHF. Here the CDR3 DNA reads TGTGCCAGCAGGCAACAGGGGGAGGTTTCTAATTCACCCCTCCACTTT. Based on the CDR3 plus reference TRBV28 and TRBJ1-6, the full variable domain is DVKVTQSSRYLVKRTGEKVFLECVQDMDHENMFWYRQDPGLGLRLIYFSYDVKMKEKGDIPEGYSVSREKKERFSLILESASTNQTSMYLCASRQQGEVSNSPLHFGNGTRLTVT.

This clone was counted between two and nine times. The chain combines TRBV6-2 or TRBV6-3 with TRBJ1-5; TRBD1 might be the D (6 bases). V was clipped by 0 bases and J by 5 bases, with 14 bases between them. This CDR3 is built from 16 residues. In germline, CDR1 is MNHEY, CDR2 SVGEGT. The DNA for the CDR3 is TGTGCCAGCAGTTACTCTTCCAGGGGCCGGGATCAGCCCCAGCATTTT. This codes for CASSYSSRGRDQPQHF.

This clone appeared a few times. As DNA, the CDR3 is TGTGCCAGCAGCCAAAGAGGGGGGGGCCATCAGCCCCAGCATTTT. Translating it yields CASSQRGGGHQPQHF. The gene calls are TRBV4-2 and TRBJ1-5; weak D call: TRBD1 (6 bases). CDR1 LGHNA and CDR2 YNFKEQ come from the germline V gene. The CDR3 contains 15 residues. Trimming took 2 bases from V and 5 from J, leaving 13 bases between them.

V and J are TRBV6-2 or TRBV6-3 and TRBJ2-5; TRBD2 matches at 11 bases. The germline gives CDR1 MNHEY, CDR2 SVGEGT. With 5 bases clipped from V and 2 bases from J, the junction kept 4 bases outside the gene matches. The CDR3 runs 15 residues. The CDR3 sequence is CASSRGTSGQETQYF. CDR3 nucleotide sequence: TGTGCCAGCAGTCGGGGGACTAGCGGTCAAGAGACCCAGTACTTC.

The J gene is TRBJ2-1, the V gene TRBV7-9; D is unresolved. This CDR3 region has 12 residues. Deletions cut 4 bases from V and 3 bases from J, with 4 bases between. Germline CDR1 reads SEHNR; CDR2 reads FQNEAQ (reference sequence). The CDR3 DNA sequence: TGTGCCAGCAGCTCTATCTACAATGAGCAGTTCTTC. It translates to CASSSIYNEQFF.

The V gene is TRBV28, the J gene TRBJ2-1, with TRBD1 matching 10 bases. The CDR3 loop spans 17 amino acids. From germline, CDR1 is MDHEN and CDR2 SYDVKM. With V trimmed by 7 bases and J by 2 bases, 11 bases remained unmatched. Written as DNA, the CDR3 is TGTGCCAGCAATCCGACTCCGGGACAGGGGCCCTACAATGAGCAGTTCTTC. The encoded protein is CASNPTPGQGPYNEQFF.

The count of this clone is one. J is TRBJ1-1 and V is TRBV28; 9 bases are a match to TRBD1. Germline V CDR1 and CDR2: MDHEN, SYDVKM. Trimming cost V 2 bases and J 2 bases; bases outside gene matches: 9. The CDR3 sequence is 17 residues long. The CDR3 coding sequence is TGTGCCAGCAGTTTACCATTCGGGACAGGGTCAAACACTGAAGCTTTCTTT. It is translated as CASSLPFGTGSNTEAFF.

The chain joins TRBV5-6 to TRBJ2-5, with 8 nucleotides matching TRBD2. There are 14 residues in the CDR3. CDR1 SGHDT and CDR2 YYEEEE come from the germline V gene. Unmatched junction bases numbered 6, after V lost 0 bases and J lost 8 bases. CDR3 residues: CASSLESAGGTQYF. The DNA for the CDR3 is TGTGCCAGCAGCTTGGAGTCGGCGGGAGGAACCCAGTACTTC. Variable domain in full (rest from reference TRBV5-6 and TRBJ2-5): DAGVTQSPTHLIKTRGQQVTLRCSPKSGHDTVSWYQQALGQGPQFIFQYYEEEERQRGNFPDRFSGHQFPNYSSELNVNALLLGDSALYLCASSLESAGGTQYFGPGTRLLVL.

The chain employs TRBV7-2 and TRBJ2-7, with 9 bases that match TRBD1. The germline V gene encodes CDR1 SGHTA and CDR2 FQGNSA. The CDR3 runs 16 residues. Trimming took 3 bases from V and 3 from J; bases not matched to a gene: 9. The chain's CDR3 is CASSLPDRGVNYEQYF. DNA of the CDR3: TGTGCCAGCAGCTTGCCGGACAGGGGCGTGAACTACGAGCAGTACTTC.

This chain joins TRBV29-1 and TRBJ1-5; D not certain. Germline V lookup: CDR1 SQVTM, CDR2 ANQGSEA. The CDR3 covers 12 residues. V lost 4 bases and J 7 bases, leaving 11 bases between the germline ends. The CDR3 nucleotides read TGCAGCGTTGGGAACAGCGGGCAGCCCCAGCATTTT. Translation: CSVGNSGQPQHF.

V usage is TRBV11-2 and J usage is TRBJ2-7; TRBD2 matches at 10 bases. Germline CDR1 and CDR2: SGHAT and FQNNGV. The CDR3 loop spans 15 amino acids. After removal of 5 bases from V and 3 bases from J, the junction contained 7 bases not matched to a gene. CDR3 loop: CASSRTSGEDYEQYF. CDR3 coding DNA: TGTGCCAGCAGCCGGACTAGCGGAGAGGACTACGAGCAGTACTTC.

V gene TRBV7-3 combines with J gene TRBJ1-1; D possibly corresponds to TRBD1 (5 bases). The CDR3 length is 15 residues. The V and J ends lost 5 bases and 4 bases respectively, with 17 bases between them. CDR1 SGHTA and CDR2 FQGTGA come from the germline V gene. The CDR3 protein is CASSAIPGTSTEAFF. As DNA, the CDR3 is TGTGCCAGCAGCGCCATCCCCGGGACTTCCACTGAAGCTTTCTTT.

This clone was seen a single time. This chain links TRBV19 with TRBJ1-5; 11 nucleotides agree with TRBD1. The V and J ends lost 7 bases and 6 bases, in that order; junction bases with no gene match: 8. Looked up from germline, CDR1 is LNHDA and CDR2 is SQIVND (reference sequence). This CDR3 has 15 amino acids. CDR3 in DNA: TGTGCCAGTATCTCCCGGGACAGGGGGGCTCAGCCCCAGCATTTT. As protein: CASISRDRGAQPQHF.

This chain joins TRBV6-5 and TRBJ1-5, with TRBD1 matching 7 bases. Germline V gene sequence: CDR1 MNHEY, CDR2 SVGAGI. This CDR3 has 14 amino acids. V lost 9 bases and J lost 4; bases outside the gene matches: 9. CDR3 bases: TGTGCCAGTACAACAGGGGCTCGGAATCAGCCCCAGCATTTT. Encoded protein: CASTTGARNQPQHF.

The chain uses TRBV15 and TRBJ2-1, with 7 bases identical to TRBD2. V was clipped by 5 bases and J by 10 bases; unmatched bases: 14. The CDR3 totals 15 residues. CDR1 LNHNV and CDR2 YYDKDF come from the germline V gene (reference sequence). The CDR3 DNA follows: TGTGCCACCAGCGGGAGATGGGGGACTAACTGGGAGCAGTTCTTC. Translated, it gives CATSGRWGTNWEQFF.

The rearrangement links TRBV6-1 to TRBJ1-4; no clear D gene. The ends were cut back, 3 bases at V and 4 bases at J, with 9 bases in the middle. The CDR3 loop spans 14 amino acids. Germline lookup yields CDR1 MNHNS and CDR2 SASEGT. The CDR3 bases are TGTGCCAGCAGTGATTGGGAGCTTAATGAAAAACTGTTTTTT. Protein product: CASSDWELNEKLFF.

The V call is TRBV27, the J call TRBJ1-4; maybe TRBD1 (5 bases). V shed 8 bases and J shed 0 bases, with 13 bases lying between them. The CDR3 has 15 amino acids. The germline CDR1 and CDR2 sequences are MNHEY and SMNVEV (reference sequence). The CDR3: CASGRAGATNEKLFF. CDR3 nucleotide sequence: TGTGCCAGCGGAAGGGCGGGGGCAACTAATGAAAAACTGTTTTTT.

The V call is TRBV18, the J call TRBJ2-1; weak D call: TRBD2 (6 bases). This CDR3 has 16 residues. Trimming took off 4 bases at V and 1 base at J, with 14 bases between the two ends. The V gene's germline CDR1 is KGHSH and CDR2 LQKENI. The chain's CDR3 is CASSQMSGLSYNEQFF. The CDR3 bases are TGTGCCAGCTCACAAATGAGCGGGCTATCCTACAATGAGCAGTTCTTC. The full variable domain, its missing parts supplied by reference TRBV18 and TRBJ2-1, is NAGVMQNPRHLVRRRGQEARLRCSPMKGHSHVYWYRQLPEEGLKFMVYLQKENIIDESGMPKERFSAEFPKEGPSILRIQQVVRGDSAAYFCASSQMSGLSYNEQFFGPGTRLTVL.